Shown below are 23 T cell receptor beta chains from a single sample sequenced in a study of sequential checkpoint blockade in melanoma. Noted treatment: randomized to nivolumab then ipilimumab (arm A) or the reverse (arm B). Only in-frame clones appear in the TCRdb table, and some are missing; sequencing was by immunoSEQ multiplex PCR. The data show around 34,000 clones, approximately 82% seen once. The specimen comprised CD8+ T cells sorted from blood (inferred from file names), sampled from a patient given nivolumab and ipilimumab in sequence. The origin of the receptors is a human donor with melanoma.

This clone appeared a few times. In nucleotides, the CDR3 is TGTGCCAGCAGCTTGGGGACAGAGATCTTCTATGGCTACACCTTC. Residues: CASSLGTEIFYGYTF. The V call is TRBV5-6, the J call TRBJ1-2, with D tentatively TRBD1 (6 bases). Per germline, CDR1 SGHDT and CDR2 YYEEEE. CDR3 size: 15 residues. V was cut by 0 bases and J by 4 bases, with 13 bases left in between.

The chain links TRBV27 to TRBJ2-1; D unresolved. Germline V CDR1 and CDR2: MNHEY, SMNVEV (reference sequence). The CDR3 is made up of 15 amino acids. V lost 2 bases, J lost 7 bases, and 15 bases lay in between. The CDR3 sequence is CASSLDSPGRNEQFF. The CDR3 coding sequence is TGTGCCAGCAGTTTAGATTCTCCGGGTAGGAATGAGCAGTTCTTC.

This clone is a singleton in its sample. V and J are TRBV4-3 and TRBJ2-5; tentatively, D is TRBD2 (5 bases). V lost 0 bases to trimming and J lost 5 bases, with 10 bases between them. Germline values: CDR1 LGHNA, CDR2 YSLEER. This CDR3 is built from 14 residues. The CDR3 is CASSQDLDFETQYF. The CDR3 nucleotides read TGCGCCAGCAGCCAAGACCTGGACTTTGAGACCCAGTACTTC.

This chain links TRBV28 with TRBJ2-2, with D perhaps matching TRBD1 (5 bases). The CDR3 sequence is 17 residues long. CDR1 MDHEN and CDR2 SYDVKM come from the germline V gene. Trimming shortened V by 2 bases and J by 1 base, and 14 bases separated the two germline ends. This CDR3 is CASSLPIREVNTGELFF. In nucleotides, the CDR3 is TGTGCCAGCAGTTTACCGATCAGGGAAGTGAACACCGGGGAGCTGTTTTTT.

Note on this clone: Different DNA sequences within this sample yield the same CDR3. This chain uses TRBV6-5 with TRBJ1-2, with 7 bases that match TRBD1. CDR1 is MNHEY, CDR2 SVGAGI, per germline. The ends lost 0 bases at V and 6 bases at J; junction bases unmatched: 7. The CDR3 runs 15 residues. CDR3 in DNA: TGTGCCAGCAGTTACTCTAGAGGGGGCGCGGATGGCTACACCTTC. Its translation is CASSYSRGGADGYTF.

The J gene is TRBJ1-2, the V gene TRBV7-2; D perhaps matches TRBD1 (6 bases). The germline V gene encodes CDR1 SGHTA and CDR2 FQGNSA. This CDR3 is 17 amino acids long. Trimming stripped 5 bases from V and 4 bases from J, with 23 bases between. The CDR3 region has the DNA TGTGCCAGCAGCCAGACCCTGCAGGGGTATCGGGTCTATGGCTACACCTTC. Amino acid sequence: CASSQTLQGYRVYGYTF.

The CDR3, as DNA: TGTGCCAGCAGGGAACCGGGACAGGACTCCTACGAGCAGTACTTC. This translates into CASREPGQDSYEQYF. The J gene is TRBJ2-7, the V gene TRBV6-1; TRBD1 aligns across 8 bases. With V trimmed by 6 bases and J by 0 bases, 7 bases remained unmatched. Germline values: CDR1 MNHNS, CDR2 SASEGT. The CDR3 length is 15 residues.

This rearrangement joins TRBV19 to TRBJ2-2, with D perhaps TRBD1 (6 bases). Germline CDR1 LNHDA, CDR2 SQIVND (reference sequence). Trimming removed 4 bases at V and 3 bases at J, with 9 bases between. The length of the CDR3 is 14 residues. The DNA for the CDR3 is TGTGCCAGTAGTACAAACAGGGACACCGGGGAGCTGTTTTTT. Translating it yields CASSTNRDTGELFF.

CDR3 amino acids: CASSSTPGLAGGNEQFF. The CDR3 DNA sequence: TGCGCCAGCAGCTCCACACCGGGACTAGCGGGGGGGAATGAGCAGTTCTTC. V usage is TRBV4-1 and J usage is TRBJ2-1, with 16 bases matching TRBD2. The junction had 8 bases not matched to a gene; V was cut back by 5 bases and J by 7 bases. Germline-derived CDR1 and CDR2 are MGHRA and YSYEKL. The CDR3 is 17 amino acids.

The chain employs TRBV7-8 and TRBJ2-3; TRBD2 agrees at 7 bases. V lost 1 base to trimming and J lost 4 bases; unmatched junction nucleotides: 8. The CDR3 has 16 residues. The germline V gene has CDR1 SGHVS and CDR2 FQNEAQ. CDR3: CASSLDIGEGPDTQYF. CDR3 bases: TGTGCCAGCAGCTTAGACATCGGGGAGGGGCCAGATACGCAGTATTTT.

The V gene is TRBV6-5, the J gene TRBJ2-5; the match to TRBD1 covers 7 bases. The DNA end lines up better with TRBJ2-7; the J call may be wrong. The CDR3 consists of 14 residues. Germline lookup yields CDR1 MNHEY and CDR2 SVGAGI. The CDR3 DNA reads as TGTGCCAGCAGTCACCCCGACAGGGTCCACGAGCAGTACTTC. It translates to CASSHPDRVHEQYF.

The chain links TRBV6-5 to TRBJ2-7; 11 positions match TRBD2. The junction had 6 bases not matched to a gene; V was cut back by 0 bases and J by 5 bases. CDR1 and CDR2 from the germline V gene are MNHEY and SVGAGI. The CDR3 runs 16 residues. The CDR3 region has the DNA TGTGCCAGCAGTTACTCTAGGCTAGCGGGGGGCGACGAGCAGTACTTC. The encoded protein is CASSYSRLAGGDEQYF.

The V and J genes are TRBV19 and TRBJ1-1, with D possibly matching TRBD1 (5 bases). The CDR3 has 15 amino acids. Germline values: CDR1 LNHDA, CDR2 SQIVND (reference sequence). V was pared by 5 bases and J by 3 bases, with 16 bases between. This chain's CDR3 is CASSAGPDSYTEAFF. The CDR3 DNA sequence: TGTGCCAGTAGTGCAGGGCCAGACAGCTACACTGAAGCTTTCTTT.

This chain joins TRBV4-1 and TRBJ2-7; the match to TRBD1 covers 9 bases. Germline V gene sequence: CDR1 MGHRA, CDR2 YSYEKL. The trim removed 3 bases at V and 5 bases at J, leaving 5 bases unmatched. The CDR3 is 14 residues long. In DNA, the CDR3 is TGCGCCAGCAGCCACGGACAGGGGCTCCACGAGCAGTACTTC. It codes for CASSHGQGLHEQYF.

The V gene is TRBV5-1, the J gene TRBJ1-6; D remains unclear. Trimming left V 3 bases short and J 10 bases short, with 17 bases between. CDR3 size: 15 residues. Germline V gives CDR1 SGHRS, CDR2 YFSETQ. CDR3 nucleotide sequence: TGCGCCAGCAGCTGGGAGGGTAGATCCCGGTCACCCCTCCACTTT. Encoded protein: CASSWEGRSRSPLHF.

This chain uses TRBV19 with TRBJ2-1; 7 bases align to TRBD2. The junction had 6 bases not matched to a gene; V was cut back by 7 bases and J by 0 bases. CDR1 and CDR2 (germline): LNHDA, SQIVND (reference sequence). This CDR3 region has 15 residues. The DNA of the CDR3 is TGTGCCAGTACGCGGCGGGAGAGCTCCTACAATGAGCAGTTCTTC. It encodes CASTRRESSYNEQFF. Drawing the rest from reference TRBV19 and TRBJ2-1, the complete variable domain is DGGITQSPKYLFRKEGQNVTLSCEQNLNHDAMYWYRQDPGQGLRLIYYSQIVNDFQKGDIAEGYSVSREKKESFPLTVTSAQKNPTAFYLCASTRRESSYNEQFFGPGTRLTVL.

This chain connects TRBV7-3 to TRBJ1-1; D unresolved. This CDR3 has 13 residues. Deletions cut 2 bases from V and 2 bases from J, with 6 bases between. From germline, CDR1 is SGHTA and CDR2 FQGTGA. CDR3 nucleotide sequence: TGTGCCAGCAGCTTAGACTCTAACACTGAAGCTTTCTTT. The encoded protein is CASSLDSNTEAFF.

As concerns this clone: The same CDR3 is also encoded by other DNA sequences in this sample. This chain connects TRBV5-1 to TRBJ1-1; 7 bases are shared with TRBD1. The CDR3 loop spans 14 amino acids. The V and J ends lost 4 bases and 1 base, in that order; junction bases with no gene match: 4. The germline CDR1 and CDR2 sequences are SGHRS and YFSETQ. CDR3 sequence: CASSTWTGNTEAFF. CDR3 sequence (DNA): TGCGCCAGCAGCACCTGGACAGGGAACACTGAAGCTTTCTTT.

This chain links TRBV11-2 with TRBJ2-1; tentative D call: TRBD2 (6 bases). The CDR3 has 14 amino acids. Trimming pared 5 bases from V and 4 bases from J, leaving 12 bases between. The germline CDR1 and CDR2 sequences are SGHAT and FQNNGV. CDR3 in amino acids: CASSPWGDYNEQFF. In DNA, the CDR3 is TGTGCCAGCAGCCCTTGGGGGGATTACAATGAGCAGTTCTTC.

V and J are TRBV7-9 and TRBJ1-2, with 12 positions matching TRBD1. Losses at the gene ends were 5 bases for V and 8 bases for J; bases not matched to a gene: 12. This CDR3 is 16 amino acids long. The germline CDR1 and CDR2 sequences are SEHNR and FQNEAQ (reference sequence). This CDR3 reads CASSNPGQGAVSGYTF. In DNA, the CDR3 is TGTGCCAGCAGCAACCCGGGACAGGGGGCGGTAAGCGGCTACACCTTC.

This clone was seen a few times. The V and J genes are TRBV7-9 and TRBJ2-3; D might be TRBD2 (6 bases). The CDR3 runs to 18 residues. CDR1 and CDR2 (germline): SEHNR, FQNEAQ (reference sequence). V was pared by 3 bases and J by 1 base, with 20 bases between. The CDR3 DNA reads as TGTGCCAGCAGCTTCGTCGGGAGCGGTCTTGGGGGCACAGATACGCAGTATTTT. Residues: CASSFVGSGLGGTDTQYF. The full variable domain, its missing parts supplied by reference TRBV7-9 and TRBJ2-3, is DTGVSQNPRHKITKRGQNVTFRCDPISEHNRLYWYRQTLGQGPEFLTYFQNEAQLEKSRLLSDRFSAERPKGSFSTLEIQRTEQGDSAMYLCASSFVGSGLGGTDTQYFGPGTRLTVL.

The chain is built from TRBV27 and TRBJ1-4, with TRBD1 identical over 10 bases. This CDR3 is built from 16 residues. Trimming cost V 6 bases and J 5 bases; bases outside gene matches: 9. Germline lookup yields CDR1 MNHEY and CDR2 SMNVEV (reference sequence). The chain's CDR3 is CASSPARDRGNEKLFF. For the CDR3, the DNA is TGTGCCAGCAGCCCAGCTCGGGACAGGGGAAATGAAAAACTGTTTTTT.

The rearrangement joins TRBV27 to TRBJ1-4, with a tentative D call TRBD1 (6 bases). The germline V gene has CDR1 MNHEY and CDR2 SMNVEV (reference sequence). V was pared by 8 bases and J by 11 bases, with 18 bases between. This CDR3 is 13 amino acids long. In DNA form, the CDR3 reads TGTGCCAGCGGGCCAAGGGGGGGGAATAAACTGTTTTTT. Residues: CASGPRGGNKLFF.